One TCR beta chain is described in this entry. This clone has more than one count but fewer than ten. This receptor's antigen is unknown. No base qualities exist here, and no much larger clone lies one base off it. What this sample's time point label stands for: peripheral blood 12 weeks after first pembrolizumab dose. Mismatch repair deficiency in every enrolled patient was established by polymerase chain reaction or immunohistochemistry. Three patients who responded to pembrolizumab therapy underwent TCR sequencing. The phase II trial prospectively evaluated PD-1 blockade with pembrolizumab in advanced mismatch repair-deficient cancers, independent of tissue of origin. Peripheral blood T cell samples were collected serially, before PD-1 blockade began and at several time points afterward. The timing of each blood sample was reported as weeks after the first dose of pembrolizumab. Library method: the immunoSEQ multiplex PCR assay. TCRdb limited this immuneACCESS table to in-frame rearrangements with V and J called. A share of clones is missing; checked studies link under half to unresolved V genes, and the rest is unexplained. The sample table holds tens of thousands of clones, of which about 84% were seen once. Just over 2.5% of the sample lies in the top ten.

From its cysteine to its phenylalanine, the CDR3 spans 14 amino acids. Only CDR3 DNA remains: 42 bases, in frame from the first base. Germline trimming: 4 bases from V, 7 bases from J; junction bases outside gene matches: 5. The germline V gene (reference sequence) yields PRHDT for CDR1 and FYEKMQ for CDR2. The record originates from a study of PD-1 blockade in mismatch repair-deficient tumors (dated by TCRdb to 2016 to 2017). For context, the study as a whole: The trial enrolled 86 consecutive patients with roughly twelve mismatch repair-deficient cancer types between late 2013 and September 2016, all previously treated and progressing. Deep sequencing of TCR CDR3 regions was used to track tumor-associated T cell clones in peripheral blood of patients responding to PD-1 blockade.

Study-level results and caveats: After pembrolizumab, tumor-resident clones, which were often undetectable in blood before treatment, expanded rapidly and then contracted, generally ahead of radiologic responses.

This chain is built from TRBV13 and TRBJ1-4, with 8 middle bases fitting TRBD1. Sequences were derived from peripheral blood, sampled 12 weeks after starting pembrolizumab. The sequence came from an adult with mismatch repair-deficient cancer. Here the CDR3 is given as CASSSDRVPEKLFF. The DNA reads as follows: TGTGCCAGCAGCTCGGACAGGGTTCCTGAAAAACTGTTTTTT.